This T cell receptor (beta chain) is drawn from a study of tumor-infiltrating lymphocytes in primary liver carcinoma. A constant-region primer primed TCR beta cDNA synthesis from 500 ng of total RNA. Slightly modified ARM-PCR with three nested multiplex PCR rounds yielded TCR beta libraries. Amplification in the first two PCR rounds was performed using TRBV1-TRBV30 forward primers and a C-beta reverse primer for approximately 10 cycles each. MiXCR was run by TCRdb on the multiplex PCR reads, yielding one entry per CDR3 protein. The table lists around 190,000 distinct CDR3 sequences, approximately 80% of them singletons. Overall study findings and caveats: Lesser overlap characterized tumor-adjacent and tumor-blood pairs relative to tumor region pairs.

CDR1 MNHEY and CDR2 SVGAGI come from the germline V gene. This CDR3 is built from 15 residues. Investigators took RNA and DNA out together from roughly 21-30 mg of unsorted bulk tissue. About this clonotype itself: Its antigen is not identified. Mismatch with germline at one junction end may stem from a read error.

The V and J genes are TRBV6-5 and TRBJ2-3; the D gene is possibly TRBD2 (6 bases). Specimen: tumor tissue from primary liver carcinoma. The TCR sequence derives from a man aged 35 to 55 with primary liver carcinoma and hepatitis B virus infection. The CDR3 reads CASNPGLTETDMQYF. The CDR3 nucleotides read TGTGCCAGCAACCCAGGACTAACGGAAACAGATATGCAGTATTTT.